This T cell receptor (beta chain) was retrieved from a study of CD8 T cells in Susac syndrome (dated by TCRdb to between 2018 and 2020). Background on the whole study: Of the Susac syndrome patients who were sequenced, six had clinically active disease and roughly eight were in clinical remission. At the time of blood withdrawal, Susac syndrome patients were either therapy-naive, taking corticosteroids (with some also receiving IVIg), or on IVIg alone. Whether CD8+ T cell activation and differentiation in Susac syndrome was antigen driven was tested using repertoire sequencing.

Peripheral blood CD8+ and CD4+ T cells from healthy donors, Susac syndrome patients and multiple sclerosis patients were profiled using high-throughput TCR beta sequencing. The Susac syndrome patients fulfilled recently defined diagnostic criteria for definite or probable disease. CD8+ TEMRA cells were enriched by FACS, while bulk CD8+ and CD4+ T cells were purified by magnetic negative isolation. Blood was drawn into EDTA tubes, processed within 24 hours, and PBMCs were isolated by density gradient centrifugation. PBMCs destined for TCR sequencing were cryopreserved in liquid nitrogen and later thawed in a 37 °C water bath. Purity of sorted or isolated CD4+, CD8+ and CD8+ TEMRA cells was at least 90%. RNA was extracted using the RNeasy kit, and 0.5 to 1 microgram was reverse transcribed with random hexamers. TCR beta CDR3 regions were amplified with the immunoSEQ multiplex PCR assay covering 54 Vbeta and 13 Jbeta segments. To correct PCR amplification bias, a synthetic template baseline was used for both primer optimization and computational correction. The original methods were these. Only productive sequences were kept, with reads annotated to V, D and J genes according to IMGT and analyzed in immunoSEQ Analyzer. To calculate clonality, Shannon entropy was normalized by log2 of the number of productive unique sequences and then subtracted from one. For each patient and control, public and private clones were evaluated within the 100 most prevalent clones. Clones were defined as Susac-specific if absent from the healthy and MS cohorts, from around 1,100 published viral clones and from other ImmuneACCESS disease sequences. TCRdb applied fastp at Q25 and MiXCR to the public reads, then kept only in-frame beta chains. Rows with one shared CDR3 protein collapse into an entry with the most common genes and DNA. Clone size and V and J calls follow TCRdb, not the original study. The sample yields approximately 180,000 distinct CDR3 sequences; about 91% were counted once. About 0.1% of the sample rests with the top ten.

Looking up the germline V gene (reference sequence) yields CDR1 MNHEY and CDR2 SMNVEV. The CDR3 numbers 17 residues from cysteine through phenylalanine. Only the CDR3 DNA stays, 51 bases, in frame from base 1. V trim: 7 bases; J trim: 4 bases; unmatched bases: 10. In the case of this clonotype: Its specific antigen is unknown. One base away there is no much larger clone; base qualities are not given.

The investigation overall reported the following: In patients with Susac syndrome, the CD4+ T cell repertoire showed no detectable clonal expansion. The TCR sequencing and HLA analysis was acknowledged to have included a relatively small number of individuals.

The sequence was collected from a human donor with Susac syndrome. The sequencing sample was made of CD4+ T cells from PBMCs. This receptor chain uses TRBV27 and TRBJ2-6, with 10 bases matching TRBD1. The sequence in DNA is TGTGCCAGCACCCCCGGACAGGGGGGACGGGGGGCCAACGTCCTGACTTTC. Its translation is CASTPGQGGRGANVLTF.